Below are 15 T cell receptor beta chains sequenced from a single sample in a study of PD-1 blockade in classical Hodgkin lymphoma. Repertoires were generated with immunoSEQ multiplex PCR, while TCRdb's copy carries only in-frame clones and drops some. The data hold roughly 16,000 clones, with approximately 90% observed a single time. Time point defined: newly diagnosed, previously untreated cHL patient sample. Thawed PBMCs were the source of CD4+ T cells, purified by magnetic negative selection. Sequencing input: CD4+ T cells from blood. These receptors were obtained from a human donor with classical Hodgkin lymphoma.

This clone was recorded a few times. The V and J genes are TRBV4-1 and TRBJ1-1; a possible D gene is TRBD1 (5 bases). Germline lookup yields CDR1 MGHRA and CDR2 YSYEKL. The CDR3 contains 14 residues. V was shortened by 1 base and J by 1 base, with 7 bases between the two germline ends. The CDR3 region has the DNA TGCGCCAGCAGCCAAGGTGGACAGAACACTGAAGCTTTCTTT. Its translation: CASSQGGQNTEAFF.

The rearrangement joins TRBV2 to TRBJ1-1; no clear D. Germline lookup yields CDR1 SNHLY and CDR2 FYNNEI. The CDR3 sequence is 14 residues long. Trimming pared 9 bases from V and 1 base from J, leaving 15 bases between. In DNA, the CDR3 is TGTGCCAGTAAGGCAGATACACAGAACACTGAAGCTTTCTTT. Its protein product is CASKADTQNTEAFF.

The chain recombines TRBV19 with TRBJ2-2, with D unclear. The CDR3 runs 13 residues. Germline V lookup: CDR1 LNHDA, CDR2 SQIVND (reference sequence). Trimming took off 11 bases at V and 6 bases at J, with 16 bases between the two ends. The CDR3 region has the DNA TGTGCCGTTAAAGGCACCGGAGCCGGGGAGCTGTTTTTT. Amino acid sequence: CAVKGTGAGELFF.

The rearrangement joins TRBV13 to TRBJ2-2; possibly TRBD2 for D (6 bases). CDR3 length equals 19 residues. The V end was cut by 2 bases, the J end by 3 bases, with 22 bases between. CDR1 PRHDT and CDR2 FYEKMQ come from the germline V gene (reference sequence). The CDR3, as DNA: TGTGCCAGCAGCTTATTCGCGGAGGGGTGGCCTGGCCACACCGGGGAGCTGTTTTTT. Its translation is CASSLFAEGWPGHTGELFF.

This chain connects TRBV7-9 to TRBJ1-3; TRBD1 is a possible D gene (5 bases). The V gene's germline CDR1 is SEHNR and CDR2 FQNEAQ (reference sequence). CDR3 length equals 14 residues. The germline V and J ends were trimmed by 5 bases and 1 base, with 9 bases remaining between them. This chain's CDR3 is CASSPDISGNTIYF. CDR3 in DNA: TGTGCCAGCAGCCCGGACATTTCTGGAAACACCATATATTTT. The full variable domain, completed using reference TRBV7-9 and TRBJ1-3, is DTGVSQNPRHKITKRGQNVTFRCDPISEHNRLYWYRQTLGQGPEFLTYFQNEAQLEKSRLLSDRFSAERPKGSFSTLEIQRTEQGDSAMYLCASSPDISGNTIYFGEGSWLTVV.

V gene TRBV30 combines with J gene TRBJ2-1; TRBD2 might be the D (5 bases). Deletions cut 3 bases from V and 8 bases from J, with 20 bases between. The CDR3 is made up of 15 amino acids. Germline V gives CDR1 GTSNPN, CDR2 SVGIG (reference sequence). The CDR3 DNA follows: TGTGCCTGGAGAAATAGCGCCTTAGGTGTAGATGAGCAGTTCTTC. Amino acids: CAWRNSALGVDEQFF.

This chain uses TRBV5-1 with TRBJ2-7, with 10 bases matching TRBD1. The junction had 3 bases not matched to a gene; V was cut back by 5 bases and J by 1 base. The CDR3 runs 14 residues. Looked up from germline, CDR1 is SGHRS and CDR2 is YFSETQ. The CDR3 is CASRRTGGSYEQYF. CDR3 in DNA: TGCGCCAGCAGGAGGACAGGGGGTTCCTACGAGCAGTACTTC.

V is TRBV29-1 and J is TRBJ1-5; no definite D call. This CDR3 is 13 amino acids long. Germline-derived CDR1 and CDR2 are SQVTM and ANQGSEA. Trimming took 4 bases from V and 1 from J, leaving 8 bases between them. The DNA of the CDR3 is TGCAGCGTTGGGTTGGGGAGCAATCAGCCCCAGCATTTT. Protein product: CSVGLGSNQPQHF.

This chain joins TRBV20-1 and TRBJ2-1; D is ambiguous. The germline CDR1 and CDR2 sequences are DFQATT and SNEGSKA (reference sequence). The CDR3 runs to 11 residues. The V and J ends lost 7 bases and 5 bases respectively, with 9 bases between them. CDR3 in amino acids: CSELNDNEQFF. The CDR3 bases are TGCAGTGAACTAAACGACAATGAGCAGTTCTTC.

The gene calls are TRBV30 and TRBJ1-1; a possible D gene is TRBD1 (5 bases). Germline CDR1 and CDR2: GTSNPN and SVGIG (reference sequence). The CDR3 consists of 14 residues. Trimming shortened V by 0 bases and J by 4 bases, and 12 bases separated the two germline ends. The CDR3 sequence: CAWSVNWGSTEAFF. DNA for the CDR3: TGTGCCTGGAGTGTAAACTGGGGGAGCACTGAAGCTTTCTTT.

This chain joins TRBV6-5 and TRBJ2-3; possible D gene TRBD2, 6 bases. V lost 5 bases and J lost 5, with 8 bases in between. From germline, CDR1 is MNHEY and CDR2 SVGAGI. The CDR3 length is 12 residues. CDR3 region: CASSATRDTQYF. In DNA, the CDR3 is TGTGCCAGCAGTGCGACTAGAGATACGCAGTATTTT.

The chain recombines TRBV30 with TRBJ1-3, with D unresolved. The length of the CDR3 is 11 residues. Germline V gives CDR1 GTSNPN, CDR2 SVGIG (reference sequence). The V end lost 1 base, the J end lost 7 bases, and 5 bases lay between the germline ends. The CDR3 reads CAWSAANTIYF. The CDR3 DNA is TGTGCCTGGAGTGCCGCGAACACCATATATTTT.

The rearrangement uses TRBV5-1 and TRBJ1-2; D is ambiguous. The CDR3 has 15 residues. The ends were cut back, 3 bases at V and 1 base at J, with 13 bases in the middle. CDR1 is SGHRS, CDR2 YFSETQ, per germline. The CDR3 reads CASSSTGAGNYGYTF. In nucleotides, the CDR3 is TGCGCCAGCAGCTCCACCGGAGCGGGTAACTATGGCTACACCTTC.

V usage is TRBV7-9 and J usage is TRBJ1-1; D call uncertain. CDR1 SEHNR and CDR2 FQNEAQ come from the germline V gene (reference sequence). The CDR3 runs 16 residues. Trimming shortened V by 5 bases and J by 1 base, and 17 bases separated the two germline ends. The CDR3 bases are TGTGCCAGCAGCCGCCTAGGGTGGCACCAGAACACTGAAGCTTTCTTT. It specifies CASSRLGWHQNTEAFF.

The rearrangement links TRBV12-5 to TRBJ2-1; the match to TRBD2 covers 9 bases. V dropped 6 bases and J dropped 0; count of bases not matched to a gene: 3. From germline, CDR1 is LGHNT and CDR2 FRNRAP. CDR3 size: 15 residues. The CDR3 loop reads CASGRSGSSYNEQFF. CDR3 bases: TGTGCTAGTGGACGTAGCGGGAGCTCCTACAATGAGCAGTTCTTC.